Listed here is a single T cell receptor beta chain. Here immunoSEQ multiplex PCR was the method, and the copy in TCRdb shows in-frame clones only, minus some. This table has a few hundred thousand clones, around 97% appearing once. Looked up from germline, CDR1 is SEHNR and CDR2 is FQNEAQ (reference sequence). V was shortened by 3 bases and J by 8 bases, with 17 bases between the two germline ends. The CDR3 has 15 residues. The data were taken from a study of shared clonotypes between healthy human individuals. Adult Caucasians living in Nashville, Tennessee made up all of the donors. The chain employs TRBV7-9 and TRBJ2-1; D is ambiguous. The clonotype was recovered from a woman aged 25 to 39 in good health. Specimen: naive CD4+ T cells sorted from blood. Subset defined: CD45RA+ positively selected. The CDR3 coding sequence is TGTGCCAGCAGCTTGGGTACGGCAGGTAGGGATGAGCAGTTCTTC. It codes for CASSLGTAGRDEQFF.